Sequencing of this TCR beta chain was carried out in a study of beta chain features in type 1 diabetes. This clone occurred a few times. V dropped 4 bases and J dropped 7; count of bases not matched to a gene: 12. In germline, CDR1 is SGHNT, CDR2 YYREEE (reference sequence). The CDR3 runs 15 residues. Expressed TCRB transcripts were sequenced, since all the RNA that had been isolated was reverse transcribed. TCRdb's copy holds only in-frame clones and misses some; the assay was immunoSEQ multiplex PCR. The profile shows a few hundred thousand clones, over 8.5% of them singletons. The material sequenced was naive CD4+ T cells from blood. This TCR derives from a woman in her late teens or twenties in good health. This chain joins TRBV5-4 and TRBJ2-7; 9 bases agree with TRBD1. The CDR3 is CASSNPLGQGGEQYF. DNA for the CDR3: TGTGCCAGCAGCAATCCATTGGGACAGGGTGGAGAGCAGTACTTC.